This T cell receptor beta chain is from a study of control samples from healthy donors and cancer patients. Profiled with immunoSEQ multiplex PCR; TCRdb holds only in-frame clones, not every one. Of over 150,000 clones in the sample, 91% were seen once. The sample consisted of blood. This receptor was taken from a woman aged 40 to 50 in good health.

The CDR3 DNA sequence: TGTGCCAGCAGCCAGATGCAGGGGTATTCTCTCTTGGGGGCCAACGTCCTGACTTTC. Protein sequence: CASSQMQGYSLLGANVLTF. V gene TRBV7-9 combines with J gene TRBJ2-6; weak D call: TRBD1 (6 bases). Trimming shortened V by 5 bases and J by 4 bases, and 24 bases separated the two germline ends. Germline V gives CDR1 SEHNR, CDR2 FQNEAQ (reference sequence). The CDR3 runs 19 residues. The complete variable domain, with remaining parts taken from reference TRBV7-9 and TRBJ2-6, reads DTGVSQNPRHKITKRGQNVTFRCDPISEHNRLYWYRQTLGQGPEFLTYFQNEAQLEKSRLLSDRFSAERPKGSFSTLEIQRTEQGDSAMYLCASSQMQGYSLLGANVLTFGAGSRLTVL.